These T cell receptor beta chains were read from a single sample in a study of cytomegalovirus exposure and HLA in healthy donors. This table comes from immunoSEQ multiplex PCR, and its TCRdb copy is limited to in-frame clones, with some not included. Here the sample spans 120,000 to 150,000 clones, roughly four fifths being singletons. Sequenced sample: PBMCs. Source of these receptors: a man aged 40-55 years in good health and CMV-seropositive. Both conserved end residues are part of each CDR3. D genes are given only for firm matches. Not every row has a clone size; where given, it reads once, few, many or a size class.

TRBV5-6	NA	TRBD2	TRBJ2-7	CASSRLGLASNEQYF	TGTGCCAGCAGCCGACTGGGACTAGCAAGCAACGAGCAGTACTTC
TRBV28	NA	TRBD1	TRBJ1-2	CASSFQPGGYGYTF	TGTGCCAGCAGTTTTCAGCCAGGGGGATATGGCTACACCTTC
TRBV19	NA	TRBD1	TRBJ2-7	CASSGTGGLYEQYF	TGTGCCAGTAGTGGGACAGGGGGTCTCTACGAGCAGTACTTC
TRBV2	NA	TRBD1	TRBJ2-3	CASGRQGAGDTQYF	TGTGCCAGCGGTCGTCAGGGGGCGGGAGATACGCAGTATTTT
TRBV14	once	TRBD2	TRBJ2-1	CASSQRGGSSYNEQFF	TGTGCCAGCAGCCAGAGGGGCGGGAGCTCCTACAATGAGCAGTTCTTC
TRBV7-3	NA	TRBD2	TRBJ2-1	CASSLLAGELDEQFF	TGTGCCAGCAGCTTGCTAGCGGGGGAATTGGATGAGCAGTTCTTC
TRBV6-6	NA	NA	TRBJ1-2	CASSYPDYGYTF	TGTGCCAGCAGTTACCCTGACTATGGCTACACCTTC
TRBV15	NA	TRBD1	TRBJ2-6	CATSEDRGAGANVLTF	TGTGCCACCAGCGAGGACAGGGGTGCTGGGGCCAACGTCCTGACTTTC
TRBV5-6	NA	NA	TRBJ1-2	CASNLDTGIGYGYTF	TGTGCCAGCAACCTGGATACAGGAATTGGGTATGGCTACACCTTC
TRBV15	NA	NA	TRBJ2-5	CATSRAGQGQETQYF	TGTGCCACCAGCAGAGCGGGTCAGGGACAAGAGACCCAGTACTTC
TRBV27	NA	TRBD1	TRBJ2-1	CASSLGQGTYNEQFF	TGTGCCAGCAGCCTCGGACAGGGGACATACAATGAGCAGTTCTTC
TRBV19	NA	NA	TRBJ2-7	CASSFQGRVYEQYF	TGTGCCAGTAGTTTCCAGGGGCGAGTATACGAGCAGTACTTC
TRBV5-1	NA	NA	TRBJ1-1	CASSGRVGNTEAFF	TGCGCCAGCAGCGGCAGGGTTGGGAACACTGAAGCTTTCTTT
TRBV5-6	NA	TRBD2	TRBJ2-7	CASRGLAEALREQYF	TGTGCCAGCAGGGGACTAGCGGAGGCCCTTCGGGAGCAGTACTTC
TRBV30	NA	NA	TRBJ2-5	CAWSVRRGASGETQYF	TGTGCCTGGAGTGTAAGGCGGGGCGCGTCGGGAGAGACCCAGTACTTC